The next 30 T cell receptor beta chains were all read from a single sample in a study of blood T cell repertoires in COVID-19. Assay: immunoSEQ multiplex PCR; the TCRdb copy retains only in-frame clones and omits some. The sample gives hundreds of thousands of clones, 70% to 90% of which show up once; about 8.5% is in the top ten. The sequenced material came from peripheral blood. These receptors were obtained from a man aged 18 to 30 with active or convalescent COVID-19.

The chain has TRBV7-9 and TRBJ2-4; no definite D call. In germline, CDR1 is SEHNR, CDR2 FQNEAQ (reference sequence). V was pared by 4 bases and J by 0 bases, with 7 bases between. The CDR3 has 14 residues. This CDR3 reads CASSWALAKNIQYF. The CDR3 DNA reads TGTGCCAGCAGCTGGGCGCTAGCCAAAAACATTCAGTACTTC.

This chain links TRBV3-1 (or the pseudogene TRBV3-2) with TRBJ1-2; TRBD1 aligns across 7 bases. Germline assignment: CDR1 LGHDT and CDR2 YNNKEL (reference sequence). The CDR3 spans 13 residues. The trim removed 3 bases at V and 8 bases at J, leaving 6 bases unmatched. CDR3 DNA sequence: TGTGCCAGCAGCCAGTACAGGGGTACAGGCTACACCTTC. Translation gives CASSQYRGTGYTF.

Only a few counts were recorded for this clone. The chain uses TRBV2 and TRBJ2-7; D is unclear. This CDR3 is built from 15 residues. V shed 8 bases and J shed 1 base, with 18 bases lying between them. Germline V CDR1 and CDR2: SNHLY, FYNNEI. DNA of the CDR3: TGTGCCAGCTGCCGCTCGGAGAGCGCGTCCTACGAGCAGTACTTC. This codes for CASCRSESASYEQYF.

The rearrangement uses TRBV27 and TRBJ1-5; a weak D match, TRBD1 (5 bases). Trimming removed 5 bases at V and 6 bases at J, with 11 bases between. From germline, CDR1 is MNHEY and CDR2 SMNVEV (reference sequence). The CDR3 has 13 amino acids. The CDR3 protein is CASSPRAGQPQHF. In DNA form, the CDR3 reads TGTGCCAGCAGTCCCAGGGCTGGTCAGCCCCAGCATTTT.

The V and J genes are TRBV7-8 and TRBJ1-2; D is undetermined. The CDR3 totals 14 residues. V lost 6 bases and J lost 2, with 13 bases in between. Germline V gives CDR1 SGHVS, CDR2 FQNEAQ. CDR3 nucleotides: TGTGCCAGCAGTTCATTTGACAAAAACTATGGCTACACCTTC. Translating it yields CASSSFDKNYGYTF.

J is TRBJ1-5 and V is TRBV5-5, with 9 bases aligning to TRBD1. Germline CDR1 is SGHKS and CDR2 is YYEKEE (reference sequence). The CDR3 is made up of 15 amino acids. Trimming took 2 bases from V and 10 from J; bases not matched to a gene: 10. The CDR3 region has the DNA TGTGCCAGCAGCTTTTCAAGGGACAGGGTCCTCCCCCAGCATTTT. Translation: CASSFSRDRVLPQHF.

The chain is built from TRBV6-2 or TRBV6-3 and TRBJ1-1, with 9 bases matching TRBD1. The V and J ends lost 5 bases and 7 bases, in that order; junction bases with no gene match: 5. The CDR3 is made up of 13 amino acids. CDR1 and CDR2 from the germline V gene are MNHEY and SVGEGT. The CDR3 nucleotides are TGTGCCAGCAGTGCGGGACAGGGTGGTGAAGCTTTCTTT. Protein sequence: CASSAGQGGEAFF.

Only one count was recorded for this clone. V and J are TRBV4-2 and TRBJ2-5; 10 bases agree with TRBD2. The CDR3 loop spans 17 amino acids. V trimming: 0 bases; J trimming: 7 bases; junction bases outside the gene matches: 11. Germline V gene lookup returns CDR1 LGHNA and CDR2 YNFKEQ. The CDR3 nucleotides read TGTGCCAGCAGCCAAGAAGTGTATAGCGGGGGGCTGGGGACCCAGTACTTC. Translating gives CASSQEVYSGGLGTQYF.

J is TRBJ2-3 and V is TRBV6-4; a weak D match, TRBD2 (5 bases). CDR1 is MRHNA, CDR2 SNTAGT, per germline. The V end was cut by 5 bases, the J end by 0 bases, with 12 bases between. This CDR3 is 15 amino acids long. In DNA form, the CDR3 reads TGTGCCAGCAGTCACGGGGTCGCAAGCACAGATACGCAGTATTTT. Translation gives CASSHGVASTDTQYF.

J is TRBJ2-7 and V is TRBV5-6; D remains ambiguous. Trimming removed 1 base at V and 6 bases at J, with 11 bases between. This CDR3 spans 13 amino acids. The germline gives CDR1 SGHDT, CDR2 YYEEEE. Here the CDR3 DNA reads TGTGCCAGCAGCTTGCCGGCGAGGTTCGAGCAGTACTTC. The encoded protein is CASSLPARFEQYF.

This chain links TRBV12-5 with TRBJ1-2, with TRBD1 as a possible D gene (6 bases). Germline V lookup: CDR1 LGHNT, CDR2 FRNRAP. The V gene lost 0 bases and the J gene lost 3 bases, with 17 bases spanning the gap. The length of the CDR3 is 17 residues. Here the CDR3 reads CASGLVVGQKGDYGYTF. The CDR3 DNA reads as TGTGCTAGTGGTTTGGTAGTCGGGCAGAAGGGGGACTATGGCTACACCTTC.

The chain employs TRBV6-5 and TRBJ2-3; 10 nucleotides align to TRBD2. Trimming removed 10 bases from V and 3 bases from J; junction bases left unmatched: 7. Germline CDR1 reads MNHEY; CDR2 reads SVGAGI. The CDR3 sequence is 14 residues long. CDR3 sequence reads: CATERGGLTDTQYF. The CDR3 bases are TGTGCCACCGAGCGGGGGGGCCTTACAGATACGCAGTATTTT.

The rearrangement joins TRBV24-1 to TRBJ1-5; D is undetermined. Trimming stripped 10 bases from V and 1 base from J, with 13 bases between. This CDR3 is built from 14 residues. Looked up from germline, CDR1 is KGHDR and CDR2 is SFDVKD. The CDR3 nucleotides are TGTGCCACGGGCCGAGGAGGAAGCAATCAGCCCCAGCATTTT. It is translated as CATGRGGSNQPQHF.

The V call is TRBV2, the J call TRBJ1-2, with a weak D call TRBD1 (6 bases). Trimming pared 9 bases from V and 0 bases from J, leaving 17 bases between. The CDR3 totals 15 residues. Germline V gene sequence: CDR1 SNHLY, CDR2 FYNNEI. The CDR3 sequence: CASFRGPPTNYGYTF. CDR3 coding DNA: TGTGCCAGTTTCAGGGGACCCCCCACTAACTATGGCTACACCTTC.

The genes are TRBV7-6 and TRBJ2-1; 8 bases align to TRBD2. The CDR3 is 16 residues long. Germline V CDR1 and CDR2: SGHVS, FNYEAQ. With V trimmed by 2 bases and J by 3 bases, 6 bases remained unmatched. The CDR3, as DNA: TGTGCCAGCAGCTTATTCGCGGGGGGCTTCTACAATGAGCAGTTCTTC. Amino acid sequence: CASSLFAGGFYNEQFF.

The chain recombines TRBV2 with TRBJ1-2, with a weak D call TRBD1 (5 bases). Germline V gene data show CDR1 as SNHLY and CDR2 as FYNNEI. V was cut by 1 base and J by 3 bases, with 9 bases left in between. CDR3 length: 14 residues. CDR3 amino acids: CASSEDQGYYGYTF. For the CDR3, the DNA is TGTGCCAGCAGTGAAGATCAGGGCTACTATGGCTACACCTTC.

This clone was seen a single time. The chain recombines TRBV19 with TRBJ1-2, with D hard to call. Germline values: CDR1 LNHDA, CDR2 SQIVND (reference sequence). The CDR3 is 15 amino acids. Trimming stripped 3 bases from V and 0 bases from J, with 11 bases between. The CDR3 bases are TGTGCCAGTAGTATTCGAGCTAACTCTAACTATGGCTACACCTTC. It codes for CASSIRANSNYGYTF.

In its sample, this clone was seen a few times. The chain links TRBV4-1 to TRBJ1-5, with 7 nucleotides matching TRBD1. Germline trimming cut 1 base from V and 6 bases from J; bases unmatched to any gene: 12. The CDR3 extends over 17 amino acids. Per the germline V gene, CDR1 is MGHRA and CDR2 is YSYEKL. CDR3 residues: CASSQGPGRGAGQPQHF. The DNA of the CDR3 is TGCGCCAGCAGCCAAGGCCCTGGCAGGGGGGCGGGTCAGCCCCAGCATTTT.

V and J are TRBV7-9 and TRBJ2-1; the D is unclear. V dropped 2 bases and J dropped 1 base, with 3 bases sitting between them. The CDR3 is 13 residues long. Per germline, CDR1 SEHNR and CDR2 FQNEAQ (reference sequence). CDR3 DNA sequence: TGTGCCAGCAGCTTATCTTCCTACAATGAGCAGTTCTTC. Translation gives CASSLSSYNEQFF.

The chain is built from TRBV12-3 or TRBV12-4 and TRBJ1-1, with D perhaps TRBD1 (5 bases). Trimming left V 6 bases short and J 0 bases short, with 8 bases between. The CDR3 totals 13 residues. The CDR3 is CASRPGVNTEAFF. CDR3 sequence (DNA): TGTGCCAGCAGACCGGGGGTGAACACTGAAGCTTTCTTT.

The V call is TRBV7-7, the J call TRBJ2-1, with TRBD2 matching over 11 bases. With V trimmed by 5 bases and J by 5 bases, 5 bases remained unmatched. This CDR3 has 15 amino acids. Germline V lookup: CDR1 SSHAT, CDR2 FNYEAQ (reference sequence). CDR3 DNA sequence: TGTGCCAGCAGCGTTAGCGGGGGGGCCCACAATGAGCAGTTCTTC. Translating gives CASSVSGGAHNEQFF.

The chain joins TRBV6-5 to TRBJ2-1, with a possible D match to TRBD2 (5 bases). Germline CDR1 MNHEY, CDR2 SVGAGI. Trimming took 8 bases from V and 4 from J, leaving 6 bases between them. The CDR3 is made up of 11 amino acids. The CDR3 is CASRGYNEQFF. The DNA of the CDR3 is TGTGCCAGCCGGGGATACAATGAGCAGTTCTTC.

This chain links TRBV7-2 with TRBJ2-7; TRBD1 matches 7 bases. Germline CDR1 and CDR2: SGHTA and FQGNSA. After removal of 5 bases from V and 3 bases from J, the junction contained 4 bases not matched to a gene. This CDR3 contains 13 residues. CDR3 region: CASSPRQGYEQYF. The CDR3 bases are TGTGCCAGCAGCCCGCGACAGGGCTACGAGCAGTACTTC.

This clone appeared once. V and J are TRBV11-2 and TRBJ2-3; TRBD2 is a possible D gene (6 bases). Germline V lookup: CDR1 SGHAT, CDR2 FQNNGV. CDR3 length equals 16 residues. V shed 1 base and J shed 2 bases, with 13 bases lying between them. As DNA, the CDR3 is TGTGCCAGCAGCTTAGGCATTAGCGGTATCACAGATACGCAGTATTTT. Residues: CASSLGISGITDTQYF.

V gene TRBV10-3 combines with J gene TRBJ2-5; maybe TRBD2 (6 bases). CDR3 length: 13 residues. Trimming stripped 4 bases from V and 5 bases from J, with 11 bases between. Looked up from germline, CDR1 is ENHRY and CDR2 is SYGVKD. This CDR3 is CAISGAGRETQYF. For the CDR3, the DNA is TGTGCCATCAGTGGGGCGGGGAGGGAGACCCAGTACTTC.

The chain employs TRBV9 and TRBJ1-1; 10 bases line up with TRBD1. V lost 4 bases, J lost 4 bases, and 13 bases stayed unmatched. Germline V gene lookup returns CDR1 SGDLS and CDR2 YYNGEE. The CDR3 is 17 amino acids. The CDR3: CASSSPTGGKGGTEAFF. The CDR3 DNA reads TGTGCCAGCAGCTCCCCGACAGGGGGCAAAGGGGGCACTGAAGCTTTCTTT. The whole variable domain, remainder taken from reference TRBV9 and TRBJ1-1, is DSGVTQTPKHLITATGQRVTLRCSPRSGDLSVYWYQQSLDQGLQFLIQYYNGEERAKGNILERFSAQQFPDLHSELNLSSLELGDSALYFCASSSPTGGKGGTEAFFGQGTRLTVV.

V usage is TRBV11-2 and J usage is TRBJ2-3; 7 positions agree with TRBD2. J gave up 6 bases and V 1 base, and 13 bases lay outside the gene matches. In germline, CDR1 is SGHAT, CDR2 FQNNGV. The CDR3 has 17 residues. The CDR3 sequence: CASSLAEPGLRPDTQYF. CDR3 coding DNA: TGTGCCAGCAGCTTAGCCGAACCGGGACTAAGGCCTGATACGCAGTATTTT.

The J gene is TRBJ2-2, the V gene TRBV5-1; TRBD1 matches at 10 bases. Germline V CDR1 and CDR2: SGHRS, YFSETQ. V was clipped by 6 bases and J by 2 bases; unmatched bases: 7. CDR3 length: 16 residues. The CDR3 region has the DNA TGCGCCAGCACCCGGACAGGGGGAAGTAACACCGGGGAGCTGTTTTTT. It yields the protein CASTRTGGSNTGELFF. Full variable domain (remainder filled in from reference TRBV5-1 and TRBJ2-2): KAGVTQTPRYLIKTRGQQVTLSCSPISGHRSVSWYQQTPGQGLQFLFEYFSETQRNKGNFPGRFSGRQFSNSRSEMNVSTLELGDSALYLCASTRTGGSNTGELFFGEGSRLTVL.

The V call is TRBV19, the J call TRBJ2-7; a possible D gene is TRBD1 (5 bases). CDR1 is LNHDA, CDR2 SQIVND, per germline (reference sequence). The CDR3 consists of 17 residues. Trimming left V 4 bases short and J 0 bases short, with 19 bases between. This CDR3 reads CASSTIWVQANSYEQYF. The CDR3 DNA reads as TGTGCCAGTAGTACCATCTGGGTACAGGCAAACTCCTACGAGCAGTACTTC. Combining the CDR3 with reference TRBV19 and TRBJ2-7 gives the whole variable domain DGGITQSPKYLFRKEGQNVTLSCEQNLNHDAMYWYRQDPGQGLRLIYYSQIVNDFQKGDIAEGYSVSREKKESFPLTVTSAQKNPTAFYLCASSTIWVQANSYEQYFGPGTRLTVT.

The chain links TRBV9 to TRBJ2-7; 7 positions match TRBD2. With 8 bases clipped from V and 6 bases from J, the junction kept 8 bases outside the gene matches. Germline CDR1 and CDR2: SGDLS and YYNGEE. This CDR3 is built from 12 residues. The CDR3 sequence: CASCAGDGEQYF. CDR3 nucleotides: TGTGCCAGTTGCGCGGGAGATGGCGAGCAGTACTTC.